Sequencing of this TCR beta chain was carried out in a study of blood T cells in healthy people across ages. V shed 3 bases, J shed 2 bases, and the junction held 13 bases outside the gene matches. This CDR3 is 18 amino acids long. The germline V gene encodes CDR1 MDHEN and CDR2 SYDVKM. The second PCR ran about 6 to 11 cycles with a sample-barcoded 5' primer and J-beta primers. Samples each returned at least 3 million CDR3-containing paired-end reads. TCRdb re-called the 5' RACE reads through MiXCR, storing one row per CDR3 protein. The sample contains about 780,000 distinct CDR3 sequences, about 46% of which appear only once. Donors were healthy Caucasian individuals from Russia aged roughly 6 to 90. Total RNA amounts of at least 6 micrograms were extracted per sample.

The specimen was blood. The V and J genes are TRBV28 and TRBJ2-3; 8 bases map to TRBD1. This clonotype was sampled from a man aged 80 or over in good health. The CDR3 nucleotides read TGTGCCAGCAGTTTCGGGGCTCGCCAGGGGGCGCCCACAGATACGCAGTATTTT. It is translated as CASSFGARQGAPTDTQYF.